This T cell receptor beta chain was recovered during a study of beta chain features in type 1 diabetes (dated by TCRdb to 2017 to 2018). Regarding the study in general: No differences in mean age, gender distribution, total cell number or subset yield were found between patients and healthy donors. Regulatory and stem cell-like memory subsets were isolated from only 8 patients and roughly eight healthy donors, whereas naive and central memory subsets came from all 30 or so donors. In the study, recently diagnosed type 1 diabetes patients and matched healthy donors were compared on the TCRB repertoires of their sorted circulating CD4+ T cell subsets. A total of approximately 100,000,000 sorted cells were examined across all samples, and the number of cells per subset was strongly correlated with RNA yield.

The entire amount of isolated RNA was reverse transcribed using the High Capacity cDNA Reverse Transcription Kit, so the sequenced TCRB transcripts were expressed ones. Deep immunoSEQ sequencing was performed on naive, central memory and regulatory T cell samples, with an average of about 4 million total reads per sample. Sorted cells were lysed in RLT buffer and RNA was extracted with DNase-treated RNeasy Micro or Mini kits, depending on cell number. Each cell subset was processed on its own to prevent cross-contamination, while patient and healthy donor samples were processed together. TCRB sequences were amplified from cDNA with the immunoSEQ multiplex PCR, producing 87-bp fragments spanning the CDR3 region. Sequencing of the amplicons was done on the Illumina HiSeq platform. The source study handled its data this way. Synthetic template baselines were used to correct PCR bias computationally, reads within Hamming distance 2 were collapsed, and singletons that could not be merged were discarded. Reads were aligned to IMGT to assign V, D and J genes, CDR3 length, and insertions or deletions at six rearrangement sites. Within each subset, clonotype counts were normalized to the number of sorted cells before true diversity and Gini coefficients were calculated with the tcR R package. The overlap coefficient, calculated on TCRB nucleotide sequences, was used to measure repertoire sharing. Out-of-frame TCRB sequences from naive cells were analyzed as a proxy for the pre-selection repertoire. As stored in TCRdb, this immuneACCESS dataset retains in-frame rearrangements with V and J assigned. A fraction of the clones does not appear; measured against another copy, unresolved V genes explain less than half of the discrepancy, and the remainder lacks a known reason. V and J calls and clone size are copied from that table; D and trimming were computed from the DNA. This sample has 360,000 or so clones in its table, and 15% to 20% of those were observed once. The ten largest clones add up to around 0.044% of the sample.

Beyond this particular receptor, the publication reports: Because cDNA rather than genomic DNA was sequenced, highly expressing activated cells could have been over-represented, although no difference in activation and CD3 levels was found between groups. Because small numbers of individuals were included in the HLA sub-analyses, any influence of HLA type on TCRB rearrangement was left unresolved. PCR may preferentially amplify shorter templates, but because patient and control samples were amplified and corrected together, any resulting skew would affect both groups equally. Patients with type 1 diabetes made fewer insertions and deleted more nucleotides at VDJ recombination sites, implying thymic rearrangement abnormalities. The naive, central memory and regulatory TCRB repertoires appeared to resemble one another more closely among patients than among healthy donors. Type 1 diabetes patients showed a moderate but significant shortening of TCRB CDR3 length in all four CD4+ subsets.

The cysteine opens and the phenylalanine closes a CDR3 of 14 amino acids. The retained sequence is limited to the CDR3, 42 bases, with the frame set at the first base. V ends up 8 bases short and J 8 bases short, with an unmatched junction base count of 12. CDR1 SNHLY and CDR2 FYNNEI are derived from the germline V gene. Each donor gave one peripheral blood draw, averaging approximately 0.12 L, which was collected into heparinised tubes. A BD FACSAria II and a panel including CD45RO, CCR7, CD25, CD127, CD95 and CD27 were used to sort naive, central memory, regulatory and stem cell-like memory CD4+ T cells. All sorted populations exceeded 98% purity. PBMCs were isolated right away by Lymphoprep density gradient centrifugation and were stained directly, without culture. So that batch effects would be minimized, each experiment stained and sorted samples in pairs, pairing one healthy donor with one patient.

In regard to this clone: The target of this receptor is not known. Base qualities are missing; no much larger clone stands one base away.

What was sequenced was naive CD4+ T cells from blood. The sample's cell subset or site label, decoded: true naive CD4+ T cells. This TCR derives from a woman under 30 in good health. The V and J segments used are TRBV2 and TRBJ1-5; 7 middle bases align to TRBD1. CDR3 loop: CASDLQGIREPQHF. The bases read TGTGCCAGCGATCTACAGGGGATACGGGAGCCCCAGCATTTT.